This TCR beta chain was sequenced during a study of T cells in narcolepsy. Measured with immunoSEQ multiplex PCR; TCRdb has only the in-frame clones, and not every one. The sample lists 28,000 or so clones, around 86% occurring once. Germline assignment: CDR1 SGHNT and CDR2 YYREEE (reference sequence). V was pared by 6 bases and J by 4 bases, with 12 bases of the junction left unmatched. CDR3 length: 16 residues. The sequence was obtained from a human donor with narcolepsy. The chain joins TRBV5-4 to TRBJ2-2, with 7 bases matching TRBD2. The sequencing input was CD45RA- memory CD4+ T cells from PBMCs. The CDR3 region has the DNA TGTGCCAGCACCAAAGGGGCGGGGGATTTCACCGGGGAGCTGTTTTTT. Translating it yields CASTKGAGDFTGELFF.